The T cell receptor (beta chain) under discussion was sequenced for a study of cytomegalovirus exposure and HLA in healthy donors. Findings and limits, study-wide: Exclusion applied to some V segments, including TRBV6-2 and TRBV6-3, as they were indistinguishable. In vitro data verified a few CMV-associated chains as specific for CMV antigens. A later analysis linked some 17,000 TCR beta sequences to HLA alleles at 0.05 false discovery rate.

Germline V gene lookup returns CDR1 LNHNV and CDR2 YYDKDF (reference sequence). The ends lost 0 bases at V and 5 bases at J; junction bases unmatched: 10. The CDR3 spans 18 residues. The PCR employed 60 Vbeta primers together with 13 Jbeta primers. Some clones are missing from TCRdb's copy, which holds only in-frame ones; the method was immunoSEQ multiplex PCR. The data contain more than 65,000 clones, 70% to 75% of them singletons. Concerning this clone: Its specificity is unknown.

V and J are TRBV15 and TRBJ1-5; TRBD1 agrees at 10 bases. The sequencing input was PBMCs. The receptor was isolated from a woman aged 50 to 60 in good health and CMV-seropositive. The CDR3 region is CATSRDALGQGRHQPQHF. CDR3 DNA sequence: TGTGCCACCAGCAGAGATGCTTTGGGACAGGGGAGGCATCAGCCCCAGCATTTT.